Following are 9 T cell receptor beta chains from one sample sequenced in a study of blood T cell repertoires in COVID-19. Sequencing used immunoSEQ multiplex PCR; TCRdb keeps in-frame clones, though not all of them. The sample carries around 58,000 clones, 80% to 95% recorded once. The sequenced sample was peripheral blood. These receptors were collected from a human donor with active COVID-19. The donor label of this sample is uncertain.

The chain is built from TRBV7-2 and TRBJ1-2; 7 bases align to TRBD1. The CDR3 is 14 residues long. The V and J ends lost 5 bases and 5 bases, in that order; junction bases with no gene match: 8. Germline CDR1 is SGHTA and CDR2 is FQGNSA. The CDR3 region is CASSLEQGRYGYTF. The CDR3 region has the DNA TGTGCCAGCAGCCTAGAACAGGGGAGGTATGGCTACACCTTC.

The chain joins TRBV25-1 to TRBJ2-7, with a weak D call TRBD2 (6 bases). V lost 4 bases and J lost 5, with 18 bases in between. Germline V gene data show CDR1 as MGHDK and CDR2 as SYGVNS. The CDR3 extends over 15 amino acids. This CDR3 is CASSGPSGAMNEQYF. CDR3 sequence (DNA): TGTGCCAGCAGTGGCCCGTCGGGAGCGATGAACGAGCAGTACTTC.

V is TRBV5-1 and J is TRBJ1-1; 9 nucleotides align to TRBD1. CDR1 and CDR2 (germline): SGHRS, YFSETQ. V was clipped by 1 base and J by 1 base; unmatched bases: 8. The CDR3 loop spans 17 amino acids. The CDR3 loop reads CASSLTGTGKGNTEAFF. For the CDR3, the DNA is TGCGCCAGCAGCTTGACTGGGACAGGGAAAGGGAACACTGAAGCTTTCTTT.

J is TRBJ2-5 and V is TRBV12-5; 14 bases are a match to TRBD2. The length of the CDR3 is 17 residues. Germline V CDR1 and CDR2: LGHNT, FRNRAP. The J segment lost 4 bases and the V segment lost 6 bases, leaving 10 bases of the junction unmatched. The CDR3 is CASGPPWTSGRTETQYF. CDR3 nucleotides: TGTGCTAGTGGCCCGCCGTGGACTAGCGGGAGGACAGAGACCCAGTACTTC. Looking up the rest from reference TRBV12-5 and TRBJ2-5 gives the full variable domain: DARVTQTPRHKVTEMGQEVTMRCQPILGHNTVFWYRQTMMQGLELLAYFRNRAPLDDSGMPKDRFSAEMPDATLATLKIQPSEPRDSAVYFCASGPPWTSGRTETQYFGPGTRLLVL.

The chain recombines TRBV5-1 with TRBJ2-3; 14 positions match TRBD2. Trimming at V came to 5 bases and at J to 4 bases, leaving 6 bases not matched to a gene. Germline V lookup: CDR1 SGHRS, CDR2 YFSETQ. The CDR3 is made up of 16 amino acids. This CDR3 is CASSGTSGRGADTQYF. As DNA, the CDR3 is TGCGCCAGCAGTGGGACTAGCGGGAGAGGAGCAGATACGCAGTATTTT.

CDR3 nucleotides: TGTGCCAGCAGCTTCCAAAGACTAGACCTATACAATGAGCAGTTCTTC. As protein: CASSFQRLDLYNEQFF. This rearrangement joins TRBV11-2 to TRBJ2-1; weak D call: TRBD2 (6 bases). The CDR3 contains 16 residues. Germline assignment: CDR1 SGHAT and CDR2 FQNNGV. V dropped 3 bases and J dropped 4 bases, with 16 bases sitting between them.

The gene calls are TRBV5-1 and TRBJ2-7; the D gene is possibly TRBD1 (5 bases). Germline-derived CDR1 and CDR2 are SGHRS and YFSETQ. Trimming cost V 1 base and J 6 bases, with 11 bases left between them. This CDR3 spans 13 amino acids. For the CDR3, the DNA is TGCGCCAGCAGCTTGCTAGGGGAAGGCGAGCAGTACGTC. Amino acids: CASSLLGEGEQYV.

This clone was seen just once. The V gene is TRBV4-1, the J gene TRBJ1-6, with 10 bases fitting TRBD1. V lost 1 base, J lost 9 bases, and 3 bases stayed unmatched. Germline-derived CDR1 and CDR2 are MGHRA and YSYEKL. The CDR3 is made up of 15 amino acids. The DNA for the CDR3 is TGCGCCAGCAGCCAAGCCGGGACAGGGGTTTCACCCCTCCACTTT. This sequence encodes CASSQAGTGVSPLHF.

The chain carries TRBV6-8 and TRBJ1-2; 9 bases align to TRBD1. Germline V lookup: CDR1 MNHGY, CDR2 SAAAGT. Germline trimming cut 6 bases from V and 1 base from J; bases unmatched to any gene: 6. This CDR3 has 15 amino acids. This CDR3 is CASRQGARNNYGYTF. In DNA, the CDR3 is TGTGCCAGCAGACAGGGGGCGAGGAATAACTATGGCTACACCTTC.